This T cell receptor (beta chain) was observed in a study of blood T cell repertoires in COVID-19. At the level of the study: COVID-19 samples collected from the United States, Italy and Spain covered acute and convalescent phases. PBMCs, B-cell-depleted T cells, or T cells were the source of the cDNA or gDNA that made up the material.

Source study methods: Estimation of nucleated cell counts relied on the amplification of reference gene primers. Sequencing was performed with immunoSEQ multiplex PCR; in TCRdb, only in-frame clones are kept and a portion is missing. V, J and clone size reflect that table, while D and trimming were determined from the DNA. The repertoire holds fewer than 300,000 clones, about 89% seen once, with about 1.4% in the top ten. The J segment lost 13 bases and the V segment lost 4 bases, leaving 7 bases of the junction unmatched. CDR3 length: 12 amino acids. CDR1 is SGDLS, CDR2 YYNGEE, per germline. The chain combines TRBV9 with TRBJ2-3, with 9 bases matching TRBD2. Sample: peripheral blood. This clonotype was sampled from a woman aged 40 to 49 who had recovered from COVID-19. CDR3 loop: CASSPRAGGKYF. In nucleotides, the CDR3 is TGTGCCAGCAGCCCCCGAGCGGGGGGAAAGTATTTT.